Below are 28 T cell receptor beta chains sequenced from a single sample in a study of read filtering for tumor transcriptome and immune sequencing. This library used 300 to 500 ng RNA and molecular barcoded adaptors spanning alpha/delta and beta/gamma chains. TCRdb re-analysed the reads in MiXCR, keeping a single row per CDR3 protein. Of 20,000 or so distinct CDR3 sequences in the sample, 20% to 25% were seen once. Material: a population of CD138-negative cells sorted from bone marrow. These receptors originate from a donor aged 40 or older with multiple myeloma.

This clonotype was seen at least ten times. The chain is built from TRBV9 and TRBJ2-2, with 11 bases fitting TRBD2. This CDR3 is built from 16 residues. Trimming cost V 2 bases and J 4 bases; bases outside gene matches: 4. Germline loops: CDR1 SGDLS, CDR2 YYNGEE. CDR3 DNA: TGTGCCAGCAGCGTTCTAGCGGGGGGAACCACCGGGGAGCTGTTTTTT. Translation gives CASSVLAGGTTGELFF.

Comments on this clonotype: This clone may be a read error of a much larger clone one base away. V and J are TRBV12-3 or TRBV12-4 and TRBJ1-1, with D possibly being TRBD1 (5 bases). Trimming took off 4 bases at V and 0 bases at J, with 12 bases between the two ends. CDR3 length: 15 amino acids. DNA for the CDR3: TGTGCCAGCAGTTCAGCGACAGCCATGAACACTGAAGCTTTCTTT. It codes for CASSSATAMNTEAFF.

Ten or more counts support this clonotype. The chain employs TRBV2 and TRBJ1-6; 7 bases are a match to TRBD1. V lost 5 bases and J lost 10; bases outside the gene matches: 5. The CDR3 loop spans 13 amino acids. Germline lookup yields CDR1 SNHLY and CDR2 FYNNEI. The chain's CDR3 is CASSIGTESPLHF. For the CDR3, the DNA is TGTGCCAGCAGTATCGGGACAGAATCACCCCTCCACTTT. The full variable domain, completed using reference TRBV2 and TRBJ1-6, is EPEVTQTPSHQVTQMGQEVILRCVPISNHLYFYWYRQILGQKVEFLVSFYNNEISEKSEIFDDQFSVERPDGSNFTLKIRSTKLEDSAMYFCASSIGTESPLHFGNGTRLTVT.

This rearrangement joins TRBV7-6 to TRBJ2-3, with D possibly matching TRBD2 (5 bases). The CDR3 totals 15 residues. Germline-derived CDR1 and CDR2 are SGHVS and FNYEAQ. Trimming removed 0 bases at V and 6 bases at J, with 13 bases between. CDR3 DNA sequence: TGTGCCAGCAGCTTAGCTTCCGGGATCGGGGATACGCAGTATTTT. Amino acid sequence: CASSLASGIGDTQYF.

On this clonotype itself: One junction end disagrees with the germline gene, perhaps due to a read error. V gene TRBV15 combines with J gene TRBJ1-5; D is unclear. CDR3 length: 15 amino acids. Germline V lookup: CDR1 LNHNV, CDR2 YYDKDF (reference sequence). CDR3 sequence (DNA): TGTGTCACCAGCAGAGGATGGTCAGGAGATCAGCCTCAGCATTTT. Its protein product is CVTSRGWSGDQPQHF.

This clonotype was picked up many times. V usage is TRBV4-1 and J usage is TRBJ2-2; D is perhaps TRBD1 or TRBD2 (7 bases each). CDR3 size: 16 residues. V was shortened by 5 bases and J by 3 bases, with 16 bases between the two germline ends. Germline V gives CDR1 MGHRA, CDR2 YSYEKL. This CDR3 reads CASSYRGGYDTGELFF. CDR3 sequence (DNA): TGCGCCAGCAGCTACAGGGGAGGGTATGACACCGGGGAGCTGTTTTTT.

This clonotype showed up many times. The chain uses TRBV7-3 and TRBJ2-2; 8 nucleotides match TRBD2. Per germline, CDR1 SGHTA and CDR2 FQGTGA. V shed 0 bases and J 1 base; nucleotides not matched to a gene: 4. The length of the CDR3 is 17 residues. The CDR3 DNA reads TGTGCCAGCAGCTTAACAGCGGGGGTGCGGAACACCGGGGAGCTGTTTTTT. It codes for CASSLTAGVRNTGELFF. The entire variable domain, with the rest obtained from reference TRBV7-3 and TRBJ2-2, is as follows: GAGVSQTPSNKVTEKGKYVELRCDPISGHTALYWYRQSLGQGPEFLIYFQGTGAADDSGLPNDRFFAVRPEGSVSTLKIQRTERGDSAVYLCASSLTAGVRNTGELFFGEGSRLTVL.

The chain carries TRBV5-1 and TRBJ2-2, with 7 nucleotides matching TRBD2. Germline V gene data show CDR1 as SGHRS and CDR2 as YFSETQ. The CDR3 has 16 amino acids. V shed 2 bases, J shed 0 bases, and the junction held 4 bases outside the gene matches. The CDR3 reads CASSFTGGSNTGELFF. In DNA form, the CDR3 reads TGCGCCAGCAGCTTTACCGGGGGGTCGAACACCGGGGAGCTGTTTTTT.

This clonotype came up many times. V gene TRBV12-3 or TRBV12-4 combines with J gene TRBJ2-1, with D possibly being TRBD1 (5 bases). The CDR3 extends over 14 amino acids. The V and J ends lost 6 bases and 6 bases respectively, with 15 bases between them. The CDR3 loop is CASSTPRDTNEQFF. Written as DNA, the CDR3 is TGTGCCAGCAGCACTCCCAGGGATACCAATGAGCAGTTCTTC.

This clonotype has ten or more counts. V usage is TRBV6-5 and J usage is TRBJ1-1; possible D gene TRBD1, 5 bases. Trimming took off 5 bases at V and 4 bases at J, with 8 bases between the two ends. The V gene's germline CDR1 is MNHEY and CDR2 SVGAGI. The CDR3 loop spans 12 amino acids. For the CDR3, the DNA is TGTGCCAGCAGTCCAGGGTCCACTGAAGCTTTCTTT. Its protein product is CASSPGSTEAFF.

This clonotype was observed many times. The J gene is TRBJ1-5, the V gene TRBV2; D gene uncertain. The V gene's germline CDR1 is SNHLY and CDR2 FYNNEI. CDR3 length equals 15 residues. Trimming removed 6 bases from V and 4 bases from J, with 16 bases in between. CDR3 in amino acids: CASRNGQIGNQPQHF. DNA of the CDR3: TGTGCCAGCAGGAATGGGCAGATCGGAAATCAGCCCCAGCATTTT.

About this clonotype: This may be a read error, as it is one base from a much larger clone. The CDR3 nucleotides read TGTGCCAGCAGCCAAGATCGGGGCAGGGACGAGCAGTACTTC. It encodes CASSQDRGRDEQYF. The chain is built from TRBV3-1 and TRBJ2-7; D assignment may be TRBD1 or TRBD2 (5 bases each). The CDR3 is 14 amino acids. V was clipped by 0 bases and J by 5 bases, with 11 bases between them. The V gene's germline CDR1 is LGHDT and CDR2 YNNKEL (reference sequence).

The chain carries TRBV19 and TRBJ1-5; D is undetermined. The CDR3 has 14 residues. The germline V and J ends were trimmed by 8 bases and 3 bases, with 14 bases remaining between them. Germline CDR1 reads LNHDA; CDR2 reads SQIVND (reference sequence). The CDR3 here is CASAKEWLNQPQHF. CDR3 DNA: TGTGCCAGTGCGAAGGAGTGGCTCAATCAGCCCCAGCATTTT.

The V gene is TRBV11-1, the J gene TRBJ2-5, with 10 bases lining up with TRBD1. V was clipped by 4 bases and J by 4 bases; unmatched bases: 9. There are 16 residues in the CDR3. The germline gives CDR1 SGHAT, CDR2 FQDESV (reference sequence). CDR3 in amino acids: CASSSRDRGGGETQYF. CDR3 DNA: TGTGCCAGCAGCTCCCGGGACAGGGGAGGAGGAGAGACCCAGTACTTC.

This clonotype was detected many times. The chain is built from TRBV5-5 and TRBJ2-6, with 8 nucleotides matching TRBD2. CDR3 length: 16 amino acids. Trimming at V came to 0 bases and at J to 2 bases, leaving 1 base not matched to a gene. CDR1 and CDR2 from the germline V gene are SGHKS and YYEKEE (reference sequence). The CDR3 nucleotides are TGTGCCAGCAGCTTGGGAGCGGGGGCTGGGGCCAACGTCCTGACTTTC. Its translation: CASSLGAGAGANVLTF.

Many counts were recorded for this clonotype. The chain links TRBV7-2 to TRBJ2-3, with a possible D match to TRBD2 (6 bases). Germline CDR1 and CDR2: SGHTA and FQGNSA. This CDR3 region has 16 residues. The germline V and J ends were trimmed by 5 bases and 0 bases, with 15 bases remaining between them. The CDR3 nucleotides read TGTGCCAGCAGCCTTCGGGGGAGCAGAAGCACAGATACGCAGTATTTT. Its protein product is CASSLRGSRSTDTQYF.

With respect to this clonotype: A much larger clonotype is one base distant, so this may be a read error. The chain recombines TRBV7-8 with TRBJ2-1; weak D call: TRBD1 (6 bases). Looked up from germline, CDR1 is SGHVS and CDR2 is FQNEAQ. The CDR3 totals 17 residues. V was clipped by 1 base and J by 5 bases, with 18 bases between them. The CDR3 here is CASSLEFLRGCNNEQFF. In DNA, the CDR3 is TGTGCCAGCAGCTTAGAGTTCCTTAGGGGGTGCAACAATGAGCAGTTCTTC.

This clonotype has ten or more counts. The chain uses TRBV12-3 or TRBV12-4 and TRBJ1-3; D not certain. The length of the CDR3 is 14 residues. V shed 3 bases and J shed 3 bases, with 9 bases lying between them. CDR3 bases: TGTGCCAGCAGTTTTCTGGGTAATGGAAACACCATATATTTT. The encoded protein is CASSFLGNGNTIYF.

About this clonotype itself: A much larger clone is a single base away; this may be a read error. This chain uses TRBV6-5 with TRBJ1-1; D call uncertain. Germline V gene lookup returns CDR1 MNHEY and CDR2 SVGAGI. This CDR3 region has 13 residues. The CDR3 loop is CASSYHPNTESFF. The CDR3 bases are TGTGCCAGCAGTTATCATCCGAACACTGAATCTTTCTTT.

There are many counts of this clonotype. V and J are TRBV3-1 and TRBJ1-4, with 10 nucleotides matching TRBD1. This CDR3 region has 15 residues. V lost 3 bases to trimming and J lost 5 bases; unmatched junction nucleotides: 3. Germline CDR1 and CDR2: LGHDT and YNNKEL (reference sequence). The CDR3 is CASSHRTGGNEKLFF. CDR3 DNA sequence: TGTGCCAGCAGCCACAGGACAGGGGGAAATGAAAAACTGTTTTTT.

At least ten counts were recorded for this clonotype. The V call is TRBV6-5, the J call TRBJ2-7; no firm D call. V lost 0 bases, J lost 2 bases, and 11 bases lay in between. The CDR3 sequence is 15 residues long. The V gene's germline CDR1 is MNHEY and CDR2 SVGAGI. Here the CDR3 reads CASSYSWVEPYEQYF. CDR3 coding DNA: TGTGCCAGCAGTTACTCCTGGGTCGAACCCTACGAGCAGTACTTC.

This clonotype was recorded many times. The chain links TRBV12-3 or TRBV12-4 to TRBJ2-7; TRBD1 agrees at 10 bases. Germline trimming cut 5 bases from V and 6 bases from J; bases unmatched to any gene: 7. This CDR3 is 14 amino acids long. The CDR3, as DNA: TGTGCCAGCAGTGCCGGGACAGGGGTTTCCGAGCAGTACTTC. Translating gives CASSAGTGVSEQYF.

This clonotype has at least ten counts. V usage is TRBV5-1 and J usage is TRBJ1-1; a possible D gene is TRBD1 (5 bases). CDR1 and CDR2 (germline): SGHRS, YFSETQ. The CDR3 contains 15 residues. Trimming pared 0 bases from V and 1 base from J, leaving 10 bases between. The chain's CDR3 is CASSLEGTPNTEAFF. The DNA for the CDR3 is TGCGCCAGCAGCTTGGAAGGGACCCCGAACACTGAAGCTTTCTTT.

This clonotype was seen only a few times. The chain is built from TRBV6-5 and TRBJ1-2; 11 nucleotides agree with TRBD1. The junction had 11 bases not matched to a gene; V was cut back by 0 bases and J by 8 bases. This CDR3 region has 17 residues. Germline V lookup: CDR1 MNHEY, CDR2 SVGAGI. CDR3 loop: CASSYSYLSDRGQGYTF. The CDR3 region has the DNA TGTGCCAGCAGTTACTCGTATCTTTCGGACAGGGGGCAAGGCTACACCTTC.

This clonotype occurred many times. V usage is TRBV30 and J usage is TRBJ2-7; possibly TRBD1 for D (5 bases). From germline, CDR1 is GTSNPN and CDR2 SVGIG (reference sequence). Trimming pared 5 bases from V and 0 bases from J, leaving 14 bases between. CDR3 size: 14 residues. CDR3 in amino acids: CAWGQGFTSYEQYF. In DNA form, the CDR3 reads TGTGCCTGGGGGCAGGGATTTACCTCCTACGAGCAGTACTTC.

The chain joins TRBV4-1 to TRBJ1-3, with 7 bases identical to TRBD1. This CDR3 comprises 14 residues. Germline V gene data show CDR1 as MGHRA and CDR2 as YSYEKL. Trimming at V came to 2 bases and at J to 4 bases, leaving 2 bases not matched to a gene. Written as DNA, the CDR3 is TGCGCCAGCAGCCAACCGGGACAGGGAAACACCATATATTTT. Translated: CASSQPGQGNTIYF.

Points on this clonotype: This may be a read error, as it is one base from a much larger clone. The gene calls are TRBV28 and TRBJ1-5; D perhaps matches TRBD1 (6 bases). The CDR3 loop spans 13 amino acids. V was pared by 6 bases and J by 6 bases, with 12 bases between. Germline assignment: CDR1 MDHEN and CDR2 SYDVKM. CDR3: CASRDSLSQPQHF. Written as DNA, the CDR3 is TGTGCCAGCAGGGACAGCCTTAGTCAGCCCCAGCATTTT.

This clonotype has at least ten counts. This chain links TRBV12-3 or TRBV12-4 with TRBJ1-5; TRBD1 matches 9 bases. This CDR3 is 13 amino acids long. V gave up 7 bases and J gave up 8 bases; unmatched junction bases: 6. CDR3 residues: CASTEQGAKPQHF. As DNA, the CDR3 is TGTGCCAGCACCGAACAGGGGGCTAAGCCCCAGCATTTT.